This entry lists 14 T cell receptor beta chains sequenced from one sample in a study of shared clonotypes between healthy human individuals. Assay used: immunoSEQ multiplex PCR; TCRdb lists only in-frame clones, some missing. The top ten hold more than 0.35% of the sample, which has around 2.5 million clones, approximately 93% seen once. The sequenced sample was naive CD4+ T cells from PBMCs. Stated subset: CD45RA+ positively selected. The receptors originated from a man aged 18 to 29 in good health. Some clones in this sample may be carry-over from other donors' samples.

The chain links TRBV7-9 to TRBJ2-7; D is possibly TRBD1 (6 bases). This CDR3 has 15 amino acids. V shed 0 bases and J shed 1 base, with 10 bases lying between them. Germline V gives CDR1 SEHNR, CDR2 FQNEAQ (reference sequence). CDR3 nucleotide sequence: TGTGCCAGCAGCTTAGCCAGGGGAGAATCCTACGAGCAGTACTTC. Translated: CASSLARGESYEQYF.

The V and J genes are TRBV5-4 and TRBJ2-2, with a weak D call TRBD2 (9 bases). V was pared by 4 bases and J by 4 bases, with 26 bases between. CDR3 size: 19 residues. CDR1 is SGHNT, CDR2 YYREEE, per germline (reference sequence). CDR3 residues: CASSRAGGGRAPGTGELFF. The CDR3 DNA reads TGTGCCAGCAGCCGAGCAGGGGGCGGGAGGGCCCCCGGCACCGGGGAGCTGTTTTTT.

This chain joins TRBV28 and TRBJ2-3, with 9 nucleotides matching TRBD2. CDR1 and CDR2 (germline): MDHEN, SYDVKM. CDR3 length equals 15 residues. The trim removed 8 bases at V and 0 bases at J, leaving 6 bases unmatched. The CDR3, as DNA: TGTGCCAGCCTGACTAGCGGCCTTAGCACAGATACGCAGTATTTT. Protein product: CASLTSGLSTDTQYF.

This chain uses TRBV19 with TRBJ2-1; D might be TRBD1 (8 bases). V was shortened by 4 bases and J by 5 bases, with 18 bases between the two germline ends. CDR1 LNHDA and CDR2 SQIVND come from the germline V gene (reference sequence). This CDR3 is built from 16 residues. This CDR3 reads CASSRITGGVDNEQFF. As DNA, the CDR3 is TGTGCCAGTAGTAGGATCACAGGGGGGGTAGACAATGAGCAGTTCTTC.

The chain has TRBV18 and TRBJ2-4; D is unresolved. This CDR3 has 18 amino acids. V was shortened by 0 bases and J by 1 base, with 16 bases between the two germline ends. The germline gives CDR1 KGHSH, CDR2 LQKENI. The CDR3 sequence is CASSPPSWAGLAKNIQYF. The CDR3 DNA reads TGTGCCAGCTCACCACCGAGTTGGGCAGGCTTGGCCAAAAACATTCAGTACTTC.

This clone was observed a single time. The rearrangement uses TRBV7-2 and TRBJ2-1; possibly TRBD1 for D (6 bases). CDR3 length: 15 amino acids. The V and J ends lost 1 base and 3 bases respectively, with 10 bases between them. Germline CDR1 SGHTA, CDR2 FQGNSA. The CDR3 nucleotides are TGTGCCAGCAGCTTAGATAAGGGGGTCTACAATGAGCAGTTCTTC. Amino acid sequence: CASSLDKGVYNEQFF.

This rearrangement joins TRBV11-2 to TRBJ2-7, with D possibly being TRBD1 or TRBD2 (7 bases each). This CDR3 spans 16 amino acids. V lost 5 bases and J lost 3, with 20 bases in between. From germline, CDR1 is SGHAT and CDR2 FQNNGV. CDR3 in DNA: TGTGCCAGCAGCAAAAGGGGGCGGGAGCGGAACTACGAGCAGTACTTC. Translated, it gives CASSKRGRERNYEQYF.

The V gene is TRBV5-1, the J gene TRBJ2-7; a weak D match, TRBD1 (6 bases). In germline, CDR1 is SGHRS, CDR2 YFSETQ. The CDR3 consists of 14 residues. V was cut by 4 bases and J by 4 bases, with 15 bases left in between. CDR3 region: CASSRRQELYEQYF. In DNA form, the CDR3 reads TGCGCCAGCAGCCGCCGACAGGAGTTGTACGAGCAGTACTTC.

The V and J genes are TRBV5-4 and TRBJ1-4; 9 nucleotides match TRBD1. The germline CDR1 and CDR2 sequences are SGHNT and YYREEE (reference sequence). V lost 4 bases, J lost 5 bases, and 3 bases stayed unmatched. The CDR3 loop spans 14 amino acids. The CDR3 loop reads CASSLTGGNEKLFF. The CDR3 DNA reads as TGTGCCAGCAGCCTGACAGGGGGGAATGAAAAACTGTTTTTT.

V usage is TRBV6-1 and J usage is TRBJ1-2; D is possibly TRBD1 (5 bases). CDR3 length: 15 amino acids. The V gene's germline CDR1 is MNHNS and CDR2 SASEGT. V was trimmed by 4 bases and J by 2 bases, leaving 14 bases between them. This chain's CDR3 is CASSAQTETNYGYTF. The CDR3 bases are TGTGCCAGCAGTGCGCAGACAGAGACCAACTATGGCTACACCTTC.

The V call is TRBV18, the J call TRBJ1-5, with a tentative D call TRBD1 (5 bases). Trimming left V 6 bases short and J 7 bases short, with 16 bases between. The CDR3 runs 14 residues. CDR1 and CDR2 from the germline V gene are KGHSH and LQKENI. The CDR3 region has the DNA TGTGCCAGCTCTGGGGGTCGGGTTGGGCAGCCCCAGCATTTT. It translates to CASSGGRVGQPQHF.

The chain uses TRBV28 and TRBJ2-2, with TRBD2 identical over 7 bases. The CDR3 sequence is 17 residues long. J lost 2 bases, V lost 2 bases, and 8 bases had no gene match. Germline V gene lookup returns CDR1 MDHEN and CDR2 SYDVKM. CDR3: CASSLAITSVNTGELFF. The CDR3 nucleotides are TGTGCCAGCAGTTTAGCCATCACTAGCGTTAACACCGGGGAGCTGTTTTTT.

Concerning this clone itself: Mismatch with germline at one junction end may stem from a read error. The genes are TRBV10-2 and TRBJ2-1; 9 nucleotides match TRBD1. Germline V gives CDR1 WSHSY, CDR2 SAAADI. The CDR3 runs to 15 residues. The CDR3 DNA is TGCGCCAGCAGTCAGTCCGGGACAGGGAACAATGAGCAGTTCTTC. Protein: CASSQSGTGNNEQFF.

As for this clone: Sequence at one end of the junction differs from germline and may be a read error. V gene TRBV19 combines with J gene TRBJ2-2; D gene ambiguous. Germline CDR1 reads LNHDA; CDR2 reads SQIVND (reference sequence). This CDR3 contains 16 residues. The CDR3 loop is CASSRKGLLNSGELFF. The CDR3 nucleotides are TGTGCCAGTAGTAGGAAGGGCCTCCTGAACAGCGGGGAGCTGTTTTTT. The entire variable domain, with the rest obtained from reference TRBV19 and TRBJ2-2, is as follows: DGGITQSPKYLFRKEGQNVTLSCEQNLNHDAMYWYRQDPGQGLRLIYYSQIVNDFQKGDIAEGYSVSREKKESFPLTVTSAQKNPTAFYLCASSRKGLLNSGELFFGEGSRLTVL.